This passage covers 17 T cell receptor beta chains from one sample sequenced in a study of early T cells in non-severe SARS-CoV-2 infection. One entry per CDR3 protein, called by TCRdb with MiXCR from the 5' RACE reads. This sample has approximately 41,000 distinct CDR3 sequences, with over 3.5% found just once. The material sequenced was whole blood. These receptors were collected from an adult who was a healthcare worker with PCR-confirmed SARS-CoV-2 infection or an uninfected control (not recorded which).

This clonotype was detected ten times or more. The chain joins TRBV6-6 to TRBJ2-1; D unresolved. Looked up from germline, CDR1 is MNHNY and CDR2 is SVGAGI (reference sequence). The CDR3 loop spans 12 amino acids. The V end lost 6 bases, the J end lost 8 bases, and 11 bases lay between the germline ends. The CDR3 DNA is TGTGCCAGCAGCATCATGATCCATGAGCAGTTCTTC. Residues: CASSIMIHEQFF.

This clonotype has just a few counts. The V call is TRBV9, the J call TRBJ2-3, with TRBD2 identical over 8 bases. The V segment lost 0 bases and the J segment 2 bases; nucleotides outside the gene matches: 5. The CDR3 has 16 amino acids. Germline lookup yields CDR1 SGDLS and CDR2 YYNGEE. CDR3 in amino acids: CASSVASGGNTDTQYF. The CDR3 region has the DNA TGTGCCAGCAGCGTAGCTTCGGGGGGGAACACAGATACGCAGTATTTT.

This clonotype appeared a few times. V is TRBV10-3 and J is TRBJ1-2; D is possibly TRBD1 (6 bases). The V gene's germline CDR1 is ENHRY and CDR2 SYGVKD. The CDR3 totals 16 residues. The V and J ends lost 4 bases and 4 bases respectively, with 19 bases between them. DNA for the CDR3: TGTGCCATCAGTGCAAGTCCCGGGACAAAAAGCTATGGCTACACCTTC. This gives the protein CAISASPGTKSYGYTF.

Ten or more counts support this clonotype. The CDR3 nucleotides read TGTGCCAGCAGCCGGTATGGTGATACGCAGTATTTT. It codes for CASSRYGDTQYF. The J gene is TRBJ2-3, the V gene TRBV3-1; D not resolved. Germline lookup yields CDR1 LGHDT and CDR2 YNNKEL (reference sequence). The V and J ends lost 4 bases and 6 bases respectively, with 8 bases between them. The CDR3 has 12 amino acids.

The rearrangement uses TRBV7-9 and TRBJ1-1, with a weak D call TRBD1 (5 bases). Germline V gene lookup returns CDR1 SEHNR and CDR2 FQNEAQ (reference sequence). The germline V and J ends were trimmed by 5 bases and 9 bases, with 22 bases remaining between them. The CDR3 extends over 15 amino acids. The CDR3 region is CASSSGGHWTEKAFF. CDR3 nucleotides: TGTGCCAGCAGCAGCGGAGGACACTGGACGGAGAAAGCTTTCTTT.

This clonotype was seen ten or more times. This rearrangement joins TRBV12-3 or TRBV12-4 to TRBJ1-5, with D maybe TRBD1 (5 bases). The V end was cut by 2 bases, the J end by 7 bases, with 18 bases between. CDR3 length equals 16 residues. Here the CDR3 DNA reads TGTGCCAGCAGTTTATCCGCCGACGGGGGAGGGCAGCCCCAGCATTTT. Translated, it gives CASSLSADGGGQPQHF.

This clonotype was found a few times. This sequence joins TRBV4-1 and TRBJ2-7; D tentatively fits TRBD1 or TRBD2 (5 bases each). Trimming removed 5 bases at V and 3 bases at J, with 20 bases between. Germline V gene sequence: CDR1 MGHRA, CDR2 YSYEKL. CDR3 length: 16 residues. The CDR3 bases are TGCGCCAGCAGCGGGACCACCGGAAGCATTCACTACGAGCAGTACTTC. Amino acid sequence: CASSGTTGSIHYEQYF.

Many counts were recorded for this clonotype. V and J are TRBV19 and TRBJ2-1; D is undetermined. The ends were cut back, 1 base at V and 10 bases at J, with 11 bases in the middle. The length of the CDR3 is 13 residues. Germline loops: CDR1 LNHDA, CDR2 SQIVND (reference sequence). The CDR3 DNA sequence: TGTGCCAGTAGTATAGTAAAATCAGACGAGCAGTTCTTC. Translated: CASSIVKSDEQFF.

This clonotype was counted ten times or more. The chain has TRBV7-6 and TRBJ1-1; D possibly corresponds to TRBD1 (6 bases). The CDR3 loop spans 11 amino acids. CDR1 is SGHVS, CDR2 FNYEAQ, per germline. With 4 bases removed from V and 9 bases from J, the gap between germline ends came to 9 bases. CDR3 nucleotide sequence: TGTGCCAGCAGCTCCGGGGGGCAAGCTTTCTTT. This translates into CASSSGGQAFF.

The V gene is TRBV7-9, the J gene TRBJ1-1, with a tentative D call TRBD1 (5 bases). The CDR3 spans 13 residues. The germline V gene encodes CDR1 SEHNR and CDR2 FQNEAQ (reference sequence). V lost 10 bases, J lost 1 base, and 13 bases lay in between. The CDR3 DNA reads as TGTGCCATCCCACAGGAAGGGAACACTGAAGCTTTCTTT. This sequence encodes CAIPQEGNTEAFF.

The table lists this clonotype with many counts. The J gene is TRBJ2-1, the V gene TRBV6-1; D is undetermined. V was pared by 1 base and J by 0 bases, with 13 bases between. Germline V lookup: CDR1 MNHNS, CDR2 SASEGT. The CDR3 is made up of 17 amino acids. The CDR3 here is CASSEDVSGFSYNEQFF. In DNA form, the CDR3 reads TGTGCCAGCAGTGAAGACGTGTCAGGTTTCTCCTACAATGAGCAGTTCTTC.

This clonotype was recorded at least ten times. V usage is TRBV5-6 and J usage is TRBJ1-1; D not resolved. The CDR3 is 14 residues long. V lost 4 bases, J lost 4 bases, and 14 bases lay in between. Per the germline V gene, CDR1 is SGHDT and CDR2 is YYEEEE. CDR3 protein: CASSPYDLSTEAFF. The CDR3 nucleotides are TGTGCCAGCAGCCCTTACGACTTAAGCACTGAAGCTTTCTTT.

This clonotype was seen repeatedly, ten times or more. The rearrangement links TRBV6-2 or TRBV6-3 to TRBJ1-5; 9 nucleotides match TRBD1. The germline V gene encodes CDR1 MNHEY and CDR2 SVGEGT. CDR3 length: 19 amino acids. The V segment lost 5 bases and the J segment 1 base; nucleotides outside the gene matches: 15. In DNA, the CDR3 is TGTGCCAGCAGTACTTGGTGGACAGGGGAAAAGGGCAGCAATCAGCCCCAGCATTTT. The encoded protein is CASSTWWTGEKGSNQPQHF.

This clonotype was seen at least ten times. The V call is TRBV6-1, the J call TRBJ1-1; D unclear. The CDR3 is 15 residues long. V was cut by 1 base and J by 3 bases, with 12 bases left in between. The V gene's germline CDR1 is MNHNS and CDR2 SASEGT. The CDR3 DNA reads TGTGCCAGCAGTGAAGATGGCAGCTGGGACACTGAAGCTTTCTTT. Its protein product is CASSEDGSWDTEAFF.

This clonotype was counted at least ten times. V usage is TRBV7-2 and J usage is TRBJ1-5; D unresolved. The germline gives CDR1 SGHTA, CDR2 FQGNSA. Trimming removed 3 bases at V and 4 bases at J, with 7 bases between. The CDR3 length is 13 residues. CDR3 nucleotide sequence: TGTGCCAGCAGCTTCCAGTGGAATCAGCCCCAGCATTTT. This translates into CASSFQWNQPQHF.

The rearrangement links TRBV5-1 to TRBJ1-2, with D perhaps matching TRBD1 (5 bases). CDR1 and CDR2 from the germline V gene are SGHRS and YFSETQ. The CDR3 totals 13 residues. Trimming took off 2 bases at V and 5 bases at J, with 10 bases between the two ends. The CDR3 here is CASSFLAGYGYTF. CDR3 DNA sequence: TGCGCCAGCAGCTTTTTGGCAGGGTATGGCTACACCTTC.

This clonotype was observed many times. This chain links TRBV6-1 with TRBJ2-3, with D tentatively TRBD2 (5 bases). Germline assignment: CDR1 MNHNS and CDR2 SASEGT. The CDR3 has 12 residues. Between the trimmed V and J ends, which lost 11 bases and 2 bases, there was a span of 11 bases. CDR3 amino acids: CASIGDTDTQYF. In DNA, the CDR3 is TGTGCCTCGATCGGGGACACAGATACGCAGTATTTT.